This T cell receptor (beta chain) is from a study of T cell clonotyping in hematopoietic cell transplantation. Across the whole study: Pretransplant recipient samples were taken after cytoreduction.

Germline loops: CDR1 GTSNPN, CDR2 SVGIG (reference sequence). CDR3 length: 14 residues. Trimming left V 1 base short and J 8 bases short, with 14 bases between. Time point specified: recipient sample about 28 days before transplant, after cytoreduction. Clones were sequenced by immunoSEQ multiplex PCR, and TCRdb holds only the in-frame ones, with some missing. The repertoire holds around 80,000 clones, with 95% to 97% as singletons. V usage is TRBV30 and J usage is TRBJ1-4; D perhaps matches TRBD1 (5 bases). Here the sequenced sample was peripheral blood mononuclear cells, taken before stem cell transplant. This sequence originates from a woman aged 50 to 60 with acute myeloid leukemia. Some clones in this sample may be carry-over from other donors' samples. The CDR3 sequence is CAWSGRRVGEKLFF. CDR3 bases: TGTGCCTGGAGTGGGCGCAGGGTGGGCGAAAAACTGTTTTTT.